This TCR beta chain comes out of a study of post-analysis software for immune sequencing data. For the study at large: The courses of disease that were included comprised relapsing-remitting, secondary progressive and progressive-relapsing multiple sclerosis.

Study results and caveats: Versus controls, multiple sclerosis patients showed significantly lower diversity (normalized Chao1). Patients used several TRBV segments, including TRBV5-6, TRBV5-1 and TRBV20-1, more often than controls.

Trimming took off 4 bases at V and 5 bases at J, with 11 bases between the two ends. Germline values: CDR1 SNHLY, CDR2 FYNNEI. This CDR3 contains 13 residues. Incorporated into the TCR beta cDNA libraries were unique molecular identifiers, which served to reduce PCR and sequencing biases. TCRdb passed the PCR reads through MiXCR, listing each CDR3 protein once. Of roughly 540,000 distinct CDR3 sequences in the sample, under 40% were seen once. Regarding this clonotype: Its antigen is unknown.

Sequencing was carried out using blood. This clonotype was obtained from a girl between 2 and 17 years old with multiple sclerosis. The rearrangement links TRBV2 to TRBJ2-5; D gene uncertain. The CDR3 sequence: CASSGGWLETQYF. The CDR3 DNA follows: TGTGCCAGCAGTGGGGGTTGGTTGGAGACCCAGTACTTC.